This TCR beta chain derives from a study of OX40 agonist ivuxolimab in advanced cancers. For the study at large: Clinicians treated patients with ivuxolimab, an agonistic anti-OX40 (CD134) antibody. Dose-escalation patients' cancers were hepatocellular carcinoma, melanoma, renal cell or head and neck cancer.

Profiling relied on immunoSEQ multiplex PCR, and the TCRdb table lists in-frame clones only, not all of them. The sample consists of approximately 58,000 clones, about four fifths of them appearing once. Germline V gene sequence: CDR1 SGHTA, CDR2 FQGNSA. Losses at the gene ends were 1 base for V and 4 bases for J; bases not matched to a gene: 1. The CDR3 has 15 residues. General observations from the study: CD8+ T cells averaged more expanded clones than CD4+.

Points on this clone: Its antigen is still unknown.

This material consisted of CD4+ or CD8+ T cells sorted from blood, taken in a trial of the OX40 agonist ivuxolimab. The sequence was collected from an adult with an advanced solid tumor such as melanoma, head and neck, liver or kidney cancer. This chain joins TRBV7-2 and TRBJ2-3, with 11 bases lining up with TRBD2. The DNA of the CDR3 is TGTGCCAGCAGCTTAGTAGCGGGAGGGGCAGATACGCAGTATTTT. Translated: CASSLVAGGADTQYF.